Each of the 15 T cell receptor beta chains below was sequenced from the same sample in a study of cytomegalovirus exposure and HLA in healthy donors. Researchers ran the PCR with 60 Vbeta and 13 Jbeta primers. Only in-frame clones appear in the TCRdb table, and some are missing; sequencing was by immunoSEQ multiplex PCR. The sample contains approximately 170,000 clones, 85% of which appear only once. Sequenced input: PBMCs. Receptor source: a boy between 2 and 10 years old in good health and CMV-seronegative.

This chain uses TRBV10-3 with TRBJ1-3; D unclear. The CDR3 is 14 residues long. V was clipped by 5 bases and J by 7 bases, with 15 bases between them. Germline V gene lookup returns CDR1 ENHRY and CDR2 SYGVKD. The CDR3 sequence is CAISPPGSSNTIYF. The CDR3, as DNA: TGTGCCATCAGTCCACCGGGTTCCTCCAACACCATATATTTT.

The chain couples TRBV29-1 to TRBJ2-2; 8 nucleotides line up with TRBD1. Germline lookup yields CDR1 SQVTM and CDR2 ANQGSEA. The length of the CDR3 is 15 residues. Unmatched junction bases numbered 5, after V lost 1 base and J lost 4 bases. Written as DNA, the CDR3 is TGCAGCGTTGAAGGCAGGGGGCTGGCCACCGGGGAGCTGTTTTTT. Protein: CSVEGRGLATGELFF.

The J gene is TRBJ1-1, the V gene TRBV30; 7 nucleotides align to TRBD1. From germline, CDR1 is GTSNPN and CDR2 SVGIG (reference sequence). The junction had 3 bases not matched to a gene; V was cut back by 5 bases and J by 3 bases. This CDR3 is 12 amino acids long. The CDR3 DNA sequence: TGTGCCTGGGCTACAGGGGACACTGAAGCTTTCTTT. Translated: CAWATGDTEAFF.

This clone showed up just once. The chain is built from TRBV6-4 and TRBJ2-1; 7 bases map to TRBD1. The V segment lost 3 bases and the J segment 8 bases; nucleotides outside the gene matches: 4. Looked up from germline, CDR1 is MRHNA and CDR2 is SNTAGT. The CDR3 sequence is 13 residues long. In nucleotides, the CDR3 is TGTGCCAGCAGTGAAGGGACAGACGATGAGCAGTTCTTC. Protein product: CASSEGTDDEQFF.

V is TRBV6-5 and J is TRBJ2-7; possible D gene TRBD2, 6 bases. Germline CDR1 MNHEY, CDR2 SVGAGI. V lost 6 bases to trimming and J lost 5 bases, with 20 bases between them. This CDR3 has 15 amino acids. CDR3 region: CASSSLGAGNHEQYV. Here the CDR3 DNA reads TGTGCCAGCAGCTCCCTCGGGGCGGGGAACCACGAGCAGTACGTC.

The CDR3 protein is CASSIGQGGSPLHF. Written as DNA, the CDR3 is TGTGCCAGCAGTATCGGACAGGGCGGTTCACCCCTCCACTTT. The chain joins TRBV6-1 to TRBJ1-6; 8 bases match TRBD1. V was pared by 5 bases and J by 9 bases, with 6 bases of the junction left unmatched. The length of the CDR3 is 14 residues. Germline V CDR1 and CDR2: MNHNS, SASEGT.

This clone occurred a few times. The chain links TRBV10-3 to TRBJ1-1, with D possibly being TRBD1 (5 bases). Trimming took off 8 bases at V and 0 bases at J, with 13 bases between the two ends. The CDR3 has 14 amino acids. Per germline, CDR1 ENHRY and CDR2 SYGVKD. In DNA, the CDR3 is TGTGCCATCGCTAATGGGGCGCTGAACACTGAAGCTTTCTTT. Encoded protein: CAIANGALNTEAFF.

The rearrangement joins TRBV5-1 to TRBJ2-5; 7 bases line up with TRBD1. The CDR3 covers 15 residues. Germline trimming cut 5 bases from V and 3 bases from J; bases unmatched to any gene: 10. Germline CDR1 and CDR2: SGHRS and YFSETQ. The CDR3 loop reads CASSSDGTAEETQYF. CDR3 nucleotides: TGCGCCAGCAGTTCCGACGGGACAGCCGAAGAGACCCAGTACTTC.

The chain joins TRBV11-2 to TRBJ2-5; tentative D call: TRBD2 (5 bases). With the DNA end fitting TRBJ2-7 better, the J assignment may be wrong. The germline V gene has CDR1 SGHAT and CDR2 FQNNGV. There are 12 residues in the CDR3. Written as DNA, the CDR3 is TGTGCCAGCAGCCCAACTAGAAACGAGCAGTACTTC. Translating gives CASSPTRNEQYF.

The CDR3 region has the DNA TGTGCCAGCAGTGGGGGGACTCTTGAAAAACTGTTTTTT. This gives the protein CASSGGTLEKLFF. The chain carries TRBV6-1 and TRBJ1-4, with D possibly TRBD1 on 5 matching bases. Deletions cut 4 bases from V and 7 bases from J, with 10 bases between. The germline CDR1 and CDR2 sequences are MNHNS and SASEGT. This CDR3 comprises 13 residues.

In nucleotides, the CDR3 is TGTGCCACACAGGGACGAGGGCCGACCGGGGAGCTGTTTTTT. The encoded protein is CATQGRGPTGELFF. The chain links TRBV27 to TRBJ2-2, with a possible D match to TRBD1 (6 bases). The CDR3 covers 14 residues. The germline gives CDR1 MNHEY, CDR2 SMNVEV (reference sequence). Trimming removed 10 bases at V and 5 bases at J, with 17 bases between.

CDR3 amino acids: CASYPGGQMNTEAFF. The DNA for the CDR3 is TGTGCCAGCTACCCGGGCGGGCAAATGAACACTGAAGCTTTCTTT. V gene TRBV28 combines with J gene TRBJ1-1; unclear D gene. Germline-derived CDR1 and CDR2 are MDHEN and SYDVKM. With 8 bases removed from V and 0 bases from J, the gap between germline ends came to 16 bases. The CDR3 extends over 15 amino acids. The complete variable domain, with remaining parts taken from reference TRBV28 and TRBJ1-1, reads DVKVTQSSRYLVKRTGEKVFLECVQDMDHENMFWYRQDPGLGLRLIYFSYDVKMKEKGDIPEGYSVSREKKERFSLILESASTNQTSMYLCASYPGGQMNTEAFFGQGTRLTVV.

J is TRBJ1-2 and V is TRBV9; D is uncertain. The CDR3 loop spans 14 amino acids. Germline lookup yields CDR1 SGDLS and CDR2 YYNGEE. The V end was cut by 4 bases, the J end by 5 bases, with 15 bases between. CDR3 protein: CASSSPTVPYGYTF. The CDR3, as DNA: TGTGCCAGCAGCTCGCCTACGGTTCCTTATGGCTACACCTTC.

V usage is TRBV5-1 and J usage is TRBJ2-1, with TRBD1 identical over 9 bases. The CDR3 loop spans 16 amino acids. Germline V lookup: CDR1 SGHRS, CDR2 YFSETQ. Losses at the gene ends were 3 bases for V and 6 bases for J; bases not matched to a gene: 10. The DNA for the CDR3 is TGCGCCAGCAGCTGGGACGGGACAGGGCGGGCCAATGAGCAGTTCTTC. It specifies CASSWDGTGRANEQFF.

This clone was seen a single time. This rearrangement joins TRBV28 to TRBJ2-7, with D maybe TRBD2 (6 bases). Trimming took 5 bases from V and 3 from J, leaving 14 bases between them. Germline V lookup: CDR1 MDHEN, CDR2 SYDVKM. The CDR3 extends over 14 amino acids. CDR3: CASSQTGRNYEQYV. CDR3 DNA: TGTGCCAGCAGTCAAACCGGGAGAAACTACGAGCAGTACGTC.